Listed below are T cell receptor beta chains from one sample, sequenced in a study of T cells after yellow fever vaccination. TCRdb called the 5' RACE reads again in MiXCR, with one record for every CDR3 protein. The table shows around 88,000 distinct CDR3 sequences, with 10% to 15% occurring only once. This specimen was CD8+ T cells not binding an NS4B(214-222) dextramer, sorted from PBMCs, taken about 20 days after the first yellow fever vaccination. Receptors were obtained from a man between 18 and 29 years old who received the YFV17D yellow fever vaccine. Each CDR3 is given with its conserved first and last residue. A D gene is named only where the DNA matches it firmly. Clone size is given for some rows only: seen once, a few or many times, or a class if the clone is expanded.

CDR3 protein	CDR3 DNA	J gene	D gene	V gene	clone size	CDR3 length
CASSLGQGLAKNIQYF	TGCGCCAGCAGCCTGGGACAGGGGCTAGCCAAAAACATTCAGTACTTC	TRBJ2-4	TRBD1	TRBV5-1	few	16
CASSPAVAGGFSTDTQYF	TGTGCCAGCAGCCCCGCGGTAGCGGGGGGGTTTAGCACAGATACGCAGTATTTT	TRBJ2-3	TRBD2	TRBV9	.	18
CASSLEPRAGPYSGANVLTF	TGTGCCAGCAGCTTAGAACCTAGAGCAGGGCCCTACTCTGGGGCCAACGTCCTGACTTTC	TRBJ2-6	.	TRBV11-2	.	20
CASSQEGVQGARGPHGYTF	TGCGCCAGCAGCCAAGAGGGGGTGCAGGGGGCTCGAGGGCCCCATGGCTACACCTTC	TRBJ1-2	TRBD1	TRBV4-3	few	19
CASSQEGGTSGLEQFF	TGTGCCAGCAGCCAAGAAGGCGGGACTAGCGGGTTAGAGCAGTTCTTC	TRBJ2-1	TRBD2	TRBV4-2	many	16
CASSYSWEEGQETQYF	TGTGCCAGCAGTTACTCCTGGGAGGAGGGCCAAGAGACCCAGTACTTC	TRBJ2-5	.	TRBV6-5	.	16
CASSPGTGTEQYF	TGTGCCAGCAGCCCCGGGACAGGGACCGAGCAGTACTTC	TRBJ2-7	TRBD1	TRBV4-2	.	13
CASSRWGSATNEKLFF	TGTGCCAGCAGTAGGTGGGGCAGCGCAACTAATGAAAAACTGTTTTTT	TRBJ1-4	.	TRBV4-2	.	16
CASSSGTPDQPQHF	TGTGCCAGCAGCTCCGGGACGCCGGACCAGCCCCAGCATTTT	TRBJ1-5	.	TRBV7-6	few	14
CASSFGRQETQYF	TGTGCCAGCAGTTTTGGCAGACAAGAGACCCAGTACTTC	TRBJ2-5	.	TRBV12-3/TRBV12-4	few	13
CASIKLNTEAFF	TGTGCCAGCATTAAACTGAACACTGAAGCTTTCTTT	TRBJ1-1	.	TRBV27	.	12
CASSYGKHGYTF	TGTGCCAGCAGTTACGGGAAGCATGGCTACACCTTC	TRBJ1-2	.	TRBV6-5	few	12
CASSLLAGAGEQFF	TGTGCCAGCAGTTTACTAGCGGGGGCTGGTGAGCAGTTCTTC	TRBJ2-1	TRBD2	TRBV6-5	.	14
CASSYSANYGYTF	TGTGCCAGCAGTTACTCGGCGAACTATGGCTACACCTTC	TRBJ1-2	.	TRBV6-5	few	13
CASRLRDRGYEQYF	TGTGCCAGCAGGTTAAGGGACAGGGGCTACGAGCAGTACTTC	TRBJ2-7	TRBD1	TRBV7-8	.	14
CASSYGSGAAGELFF	TGTGCCAGCAGTTACGGCTCCGGGGCCGCCGGGGAGCTGTTTTTT	TRBJ2-2	.	TRBV6-5	.	15
CASSLVGGPGNTIYF	TGTGCCAGCAGTTTAGTGGGGGGCCCTGGAAACACCATATATTTT	TRBJ1-3	.	TRBV12-3/TRBV12-4	few	15
CATSREMVTGELFF	TGTGCCACCAGCAGAGAAATGGTGACCGGGGAGCTGTTTTTT	TRBJ2-2	.	TRBV15	few	14
CASSQDEAEPYEQYF	TGCGCCAGCAGCCAAGATGAGGCAGAACCCTACGAGCAGTACTTC	TRBJ2-7	.	TRBV4-1	.	15
CASSYSRSWSRGGQDTQYF	TGTGCCAGCAGTTACTCTCGCTCTTGGAGTCGGGGGGGCCAAGATACGCAGTATTTT	TRBJ2-3	TRBD2	TRBV6-2/TRBV6-3	.	19
CASSTGTEQETQYF	TGTGCCAGCAGCACCGGGACAGAACAAGAGACCCAGTACTTC	TRBJ2-5	TRBD1	TRBV6-1	few	14
CASSQEGALGTPLHF	TGTGCCAGCAGCCAAGAGGGGGCTCTCGGTACACCCCTCCACTTT	TRBJ1-6	.	TRBV14	many	15
CSARDLEGQGSSPLHF	TGCAGTGCTAGAGATCTTGAGGGACAGGGAAGCTCACCCCTCCACTTT	TRBJ1-6	TRBD1	TRBV20-1	.	16
CAQGHAVGANTQYF	TGTGCCCAGGGGCATGCCGTGGGAGCCAATACGCAGTATTTT	TRBJ2-3	.	TRBV7-9	.	14
CASSPGGPYEQYF	TGTGCCAGTAGCCCCGGAGGCCCCTACGAGCAGTACTTC	TRBJ2-7	.	TRBV19	.	13
CASSLGAGGSYNEQFF	TGCGCCAGCAGCTTGGGAGCGGGGGGCTCCTACAATGAGCAGTTCTTC	TRBJ2-1	TRBD2	TRBV5-1	few	16
CASSIHPSEAFF	TGTGCCAGTAGTATACATCCCTCTGAAGCTTTCTTT	TRBJ1-1	.	TRBV19	few	12
CASSLQGHSYEQYF	TGTGCCAGCAGCTTACAGGGGCACTCCTACGAGCAGTACTTC	TRBJ2-7	.	TRBV13	few	14
CASSLGQASTDTQYF	TGTGCCAGCAGTTTAGGACAGGCGAGCACAGATACGCAGTATTTT	TRBJ2-3	.	TRBV12-3/TRBV12-4	few	15
CASSFGVKSYEQYF	TGTGCCAGCAGCTTTGGTGTTAAGTCCTACGAGCAGTACTTC	TRBJ2-7	.	TRBV7-6	few	14
CASSTAPGTAYEQYF	TGTGCCAGTAGTACCGCCCCCGGGACAGCCTACGAGCAGTACTTC	TRBJ2-7	TRBD1	TRBV19	few	15
CASSARRAGGPKKETQYF	TGTGCCAGCAGCGCCCGAAGAGCGGGGGGGCCGAAGAAAGAGACCCAGTACTTC	TRBJ2-5	TRBD2	TRBV7-8	.	18
CASSLAAQAETQYF	TGTGCCAGCAGCTTAGCAGCTCAGGCTGAGACCCAGTACTTC	TRBJ2-5	.	TRBV7-9	few	14
CASGLVRGYGYTF	TGTGCTAGTGGTTTGGTCCGGGGGTATGGCTACACCTTC	TRBJ1-2	.	TRBV12-5	few	13
CASSLESPYGYTF	TGTGCCAGCAGCTTAGAGTCCCCCTATGGCTACACCTTC	TRBJ1-2	.	TRBV7-9	few	13
CATHTGRDEQYF	TGTGCCACCCATACAGGGCGAGACGAGCAGTACTTC	TRBJ2-7	.	TRBV24-1	many	12
CASSPREVGEQFF	TGCGCCAGCAGCCCCCGGGAGGTGGGGGAGCAGTTCTTC	TRBJ2-1	TRBD2	TRBV4-1	few	13
CASSLSDRGNTIYF	TGTGCCAGCAGCTTATCGGACAGGGGAAACACCATATATTTT	TRBJ1-3	TRBD1	TRBV7-2	few	14
CASSLATGELFF	TGTGCCAGCAGCCTAGCGACCGGGGAGCTGTTTTTT	TRBJ2-2	.	TRBV7-9	few	12
CASSFGAYNSGNTIYF	TGTGCCAGCAGTTTCGGGGCGTATAACTCTGGAAACACCATATATTTT	TRBJ1-3	.	TRBV28	few	16
CASSDGTGRKYEQFF	TGTGCCAGCAGCGATGGGACAGGGCGAAAGTATGAGCAGTTCTTC	TRBJ2-1	TRBD1	TRBV12-3/TRBV12-4	.	15
CASSFKGRGAYNEQFF	TGTGCCAGCAGCTTTAAGGGTCGCGGGGCGTACAATGAGCAGTTCTTC	TRBJ2-1	.	TRBV7-7	.	16
CASRNQGAYQPQHF	TGTGCCAGCAGAAACCAGGGGGCGTATCAGCCCCAGCATTTT	TRBJ1-5	TRBD1	TRBV12-3/TRBV12-4	.	14
CASSQVGTDGYTF	TGTGCCAGCAGCCAAGTGGGGACAGATGGCTACACCTTC	TRBJ1-2	TRBD1	TRBV4-2	few	13
CASSRLAGLYNSPLHF	TGTGCCAGCAGCCGCCTAGCGGGGTTGTATAATTCACCCCTCCACTTT	TRBJ1-6	.	TRBV3-1	.	16
CSAVSVNNEQFF	TGCAGTGCCGTGTCCGTAAACAATGAGCAGTTCTTC	TRBJ2-1	.	TRBV20-1	.	12
CASGDGASGANVLTF	TGCGCCAGCGGCGACGGGGCGTCTGGGGCCAACGTCCTGACTTTC	TRBJ2-6	.	TRBV10-2	few	15
CASSSGLGGLALFYNEQFF	TGTGCCAGCAGCTCAGGGCTAGGGGGACTAGCGCTTTTCTACAATGAGCAGTTCTTC	TRBJ2-1	TRBD2	TRBV11-1	.	19
CASSLGIAGELFF	TGTGCCAGCTCTTTAGGAATCGCCGGGGAGCTGTTTTTT	TRBJ2-2	.	TRBV12-3/TRBV12-4	few	13
CASSISGTGILAGGRTGELFF	TGTGCCAGCAGCATTTCCGGGACAGGGATCCTAGCGGGGGGGCGCACCGGGGAGCTGTTTTTT	TRBJ2-2	TRBD2	TRBV6-2/TRBV6-3	.	21
CATSDEEEGGELFF	TGTGCCACCAGTGACGAAGAGGAGGGCGGGGAGCTGTTTTTT	TRBJ2-2	.	TRBV24-1	.	14
CASSPTSLTGELFF	TGTGCCAGCAGCCCGACTAGCCTCACCGGGGAGCTGTTTTTT	TRBJ2-2	TRBD2	TRBV2	.	14
CASSGLGGGPYEQYF	TGTGCCAGCAGCGGTCTCGGCGGAGGCCCATACGAGCAGTACTTC	TRBJ2-7	.	TRBV7-9	.	15